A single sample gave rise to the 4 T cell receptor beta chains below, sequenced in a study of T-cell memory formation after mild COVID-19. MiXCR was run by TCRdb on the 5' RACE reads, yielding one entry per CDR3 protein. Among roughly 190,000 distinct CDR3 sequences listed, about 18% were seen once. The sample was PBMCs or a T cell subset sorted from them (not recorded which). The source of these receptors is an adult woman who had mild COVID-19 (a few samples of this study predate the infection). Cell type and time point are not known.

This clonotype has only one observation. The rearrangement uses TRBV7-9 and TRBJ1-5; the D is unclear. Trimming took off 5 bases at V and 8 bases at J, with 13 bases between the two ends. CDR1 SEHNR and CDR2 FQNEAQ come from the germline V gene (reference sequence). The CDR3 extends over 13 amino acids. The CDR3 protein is CASSPLAGEPQHF. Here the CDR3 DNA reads TGTGCCAGCAGCCCCCTCGCTGGAGAGCCCCAGCATTTT. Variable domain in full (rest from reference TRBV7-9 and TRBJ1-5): DTGVSQNPRHKITKRGQNVTFRCDPISEHNRLYWYRQTLGQGPEFLTYFQNEAQLEKSRLLSDRFSAERPKGSFSTLEIQRTEQGDSAMYLCASSPLAGEPQHFGDGTRLSIL.

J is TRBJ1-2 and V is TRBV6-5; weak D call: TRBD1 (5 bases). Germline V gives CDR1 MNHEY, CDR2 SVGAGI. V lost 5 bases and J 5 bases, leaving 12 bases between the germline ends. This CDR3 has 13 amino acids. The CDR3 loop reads CASSGPGGYGYTF. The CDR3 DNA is TGTGCCAGCAGTGGCCCGGGGGGATATGGCTACACCTTC.

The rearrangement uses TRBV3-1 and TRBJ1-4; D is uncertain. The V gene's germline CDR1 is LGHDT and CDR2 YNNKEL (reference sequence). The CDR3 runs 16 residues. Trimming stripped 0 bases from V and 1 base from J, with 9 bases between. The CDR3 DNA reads TGTGCCAGCAGCCAAGACTTCAGGAGAACTAATGAAAAACTGTTTTTT. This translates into CASSQDFRRTNEKLFF.

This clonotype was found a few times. CDR3 sequence: CASSPQGSPETQYF. DNA of the CDR3: TGTGCCAGCAGCCCCCAGGGGTCCCCAGAGACCCAGTACTTC. The chain links TRBV7-2 to TRBJ2-5; weak D call: TRBD1 (6 bases). The CDR3 sequence is 14 residues long. V lost 5 bases to trimming and J lost 4 bases, with 14 bases between them. From germline, CDR1 is SGHTA and CDR2 FQGNSA. Complete variable domain (other parts from reference TRBV7-2 and TRBJ2-5): GAGVSQSPSNKVTEKGKDVELRCDPISGHTALYWYRQSLGQGLEFLIYFQGNSAPDKSGLPSDRFSAERTGGSVSTLTIQRTQQEDSAVYLCASSPQGSPETQYFGPGTRLLVL.